The clone carrying this T cell receptor beta chain was observed a handful of times. Its antigen is undetermined. TCRdb re-analysed the 5' RACE reads in MiXCR, keeping a single row per CDR3 protein. The data hold under 300,000 distinct CDR3 sequences, with about 13% observed a single time. The V segment lost 0 bases and the J segment 0 bases; nucleotides outside the gene matches: 10. This CDR3 is 18 amino acids long. Germline CDR1 is SGHRS and CDR2 is YFSETQ. The data belong to a study of identical twins. Overall study results and limits: The more abundant beta clonotypes in cord blood had fewer insertions, and memory repertoires did not show this. Conclusions were drawn cross-sectionally by statistical analysis, without following the same donors. Sharing of beta out-of-frame sequences by twins showed a weaker excess.

With no exceptions, donors were healthy Caucasians. The sample was also reused in another study, on yellow fever vaccine responses in identical twins.

The origin of this receptor is a woman younger than 35 in good health. Source material: memory (CD45RO+) T cells sorted from blood. The rearrangement uses TRBV5-1 and TRBJ2-3, with TRBD2 matching over 7 bases. CDR3 sequence (DNA): TGCGCCAGCAGCTTGGATGGGAGGGGAGCTCCAAGCACAGATACGCAGTATTTT. Its protein product is CASSLDGRGAPSTDTQYF. The whole variable domain, filled in from reference TRBV5-1 and TRBJ2-3, reads KAGVTQTPRYLIKTRGQQVTLSCSPISGHRSVSWYQQTPGQGLQFLFEYFSETQRNKGNFPGRFSGRQFSNSRSEMNVSTLELGDSALYLCASSLDGRGAPSTDTQYFGPGTRLTVL.